The clone carrying this T cell receptor (beta chain) was seen a handful of times. These data come from a study of blood T cell repertoires in COVID-19. Germline-derived CDR1 and CDR2 are SEHNR and FQNEAQ (reference sequence). There are 16 residues in the CDR3. V was clipped by 5 bases and J by 6 bases; unmatched bases: 12. Measured with immunoSEQ multiplex PCR; TCRdb has only the in-frame clones, and not every one. Counted here are nearly 400,000 clones, over 85% occurring once; the ten biggest clones make up 1.7%. The sequence was obtained from a woman aged 25 to 39 who had recovered from COVID-19. V is TRBV7-9 and J is TRBJ1-1, with TRBD1 matching 10 bases. The sample consisted of PBMCs or T cells enriched from blood (not recorded which). The CDR3 loop is CASSPPSGQGVAEAFF. CDR3 bases: TGTGCCAGCAGCCCCCCGTCAGGACAGGGGGTCGCTGAAGCTTTCTTT.